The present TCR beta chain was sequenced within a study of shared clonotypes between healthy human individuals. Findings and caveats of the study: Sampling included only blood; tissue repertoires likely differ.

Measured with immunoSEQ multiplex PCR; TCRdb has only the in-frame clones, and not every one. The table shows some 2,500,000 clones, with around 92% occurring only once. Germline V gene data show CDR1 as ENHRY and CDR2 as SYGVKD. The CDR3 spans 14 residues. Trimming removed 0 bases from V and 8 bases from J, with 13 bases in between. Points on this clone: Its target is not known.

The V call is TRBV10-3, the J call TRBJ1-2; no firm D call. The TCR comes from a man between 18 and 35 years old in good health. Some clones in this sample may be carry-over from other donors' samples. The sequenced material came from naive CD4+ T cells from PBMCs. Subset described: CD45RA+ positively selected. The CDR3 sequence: CAISESSQVGGYTF. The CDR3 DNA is TGTGCCATCAGTGAGTCGAGCCAGGTGGGGGGCTACACCTTC.